One and the same sample provided the 23 T cell receptor beta chains below, sequenced in a study of response to subunit inactivated influenza vaccine. One entry per CDR3 protein results from TCRdb running MiXCR on the RT-PCR reads. This table holds 200,000 to 250,000 distinct CDR3 sequences, more than 9% found once. The sequencing used non-naive T cells sorted from PBMCs, collected 14 days before vaccination. These receptors came from a man aged 50-60 years who received an inactivated influenza vaccine.

CDR3 loop: CASSLYSQETQYF. In DNA, the CDR3 is TGCGCCAGCAGCTTATACAGCCAAGAGACCCAGTACTTC. V usage is TRBV5-1 and J usage is TRBJ2-5; D is unclear. Trimming removed 2 bases from V and 1 base from J, with 6 bases in between. Germline V lookup: CDR1 SGHRS, CDR2 YFSETQ. The CDR3 spans 13 residues.

This rearrangement joins TRBV6-5 to TRBJ2-7; tentative D call: TRBD2 (6 bases). There are 14 residues in the CDR3. Germline V lookup: CDR1 MNHEY, CDR2 SVGAGI. V was pared by 0 bases and J by 9 bases, with 15 bases between. The CDR3 reads CASSYSGGTGGQYF. DNA for the CDR3: TGTGCCAGCAGTTACTCTGGGGGGACGGGCGGGCAGTACTTC.

The J gene is TRBJ2-1, the V gene TRBV14; 8 nucleotides match TRBD1. CDR3 length: 15 amino acids. Germline CDR1 SGHDN, CDR2 FVKESK. With V trimmed by 1 base and J by 4 bases, 3 bases remained unmatched. The CDR3 sequence is CASSQGQGWYNEQFF. CDR3 nucleotides: TGTGCCAGCAGCCAAGGACAGGGGTGGTACAATGAGCAGTTCTTC.

This clonotype was seen a few times. The chain is built from TRBV6-1 and TRBJ2-5, with D hard to call. The CDR3 loop spans 19 amino acids. Germline-derived CDR1 and CDR2 are MNHNS and SASEGT. Trimming shortened V by 6 bases and J by 1 base, and 27 bases separated the two germline ends. DNA for the CDR3: TGTGCCAGCAGCCGACCCAACACGGTGCTCCACCTCCTCCAAGAGACCCAGTACTTC. It is translated as CASSRPNTVLHLLQETQYF.

This clonotype occurred many times. This chain links TRBV5-1 with TRBJ2-3, with D perhaps matching TRBD1 (6 bases). The CDR3 consists of 17 residues. Trimming pared 4 bases from V and 6 bases from J, leaving 24 bases between. Looked up from germline, CDR1 is SGHRS and CDR2 is YFSETQ. CDR3 in DNA: TGCGCCAGCAGCAACTCTATGGGACAATCGTGGGGGGATACGCAGTATTTT. It encodes CASSNSMGQSWGDTQYF.

This clonotype was picked up one time. The CDR3 loop is CASSARLAGEEYEQYF. In DNA, the CDR3 is TGTGCCAGCAGTGCCCGACTAGCGGGAGAGGAGTACGAGCAGTACTTC. The chain has TRBV25-1 and TRBJ2-7, with 12 bases matching TRBD2. The CDR3 totals 16 residues. The V segment lost 4 bases and the J segment 4 bases; nucleotides outside the gene matches: 8. The germline gives CDR1 MGHDK, CDR2 SYGVNS.

This clonotype was seen a single time. The rearrangement joins TRBV3-1 to TRBJ2-2, with TRBD1 as a possible D gene (6 bases). The CDR3 covers 16 residues. Between the trimmed V and J ends, which lost 7 bases and 3 bases, there was a span of 18 bases. The V gene's germline CDR1 is LGHDT and CDR2 YNNKEL (reference sequence). The CDR3 is CASTPLGTSYTGELFF. The CDR3 DNA is TGTGCCAGCACCCCCCTGGGGACATCGTACACCGGGGAGCTGTTTTTT.

The J gene is TRBJ2-5, the V gene TRBV20-1, with a tentative D call TRBD1 (6 bases). Per the germline V gene, CDR1 is DFQATT and CDR2 is SNEGSKA (reference sequence). The CDR3 contains 13 residues. V lost 6 bases and J 2 bases, leaving 13 bases between the germline ends. The CDR3: CSAIRDIQETQYF. The CDR3 coding sequence is TGCAGTGCCATACGGGACATACAAGAGACCCAGTACTTC.

This clonotype was observed a few times. This chain connects TRBV4-3 to TRBJ2-7, with D perhaps TRBD1 or TRBD2 (5 bases each). Germline V lookup: CDR1 LGHNA, CDR2 YSLEER. This CDR3 contains 15 residues. The V and J ends lost 1 base and 5 bases respectively, with 15 bases between them. The CDR3 region is CASSQGDLVVDEQYF. CDR3 nucleotide sequence: TGCGCCAGCAGCCAAGGGGACCTAGTAGTTGACGAGCAGTACTTC.

This clonotype came up a few times. This chain uses TRBV15 with TRBJ1-2; D unclear. The CDR3 extends over 12 amino acids. Germline V gene sequence: CDR1 LNHNV, CDR2 YYDKDF (reference sequence). The V end was cut by 4 bases, the J end by 7 bases, with 10 bases between. CDR3 protein: CATSNALGGYTF. The CDR3 DNA reads TGTGCCACCAGCAACGCCCTAGGTGGCTACACCTTC.

This clonotype was observed a few times. V usage is TRBV6-2 or TRBV6-3 and J usage is TRBJ2-5; 8 bases are a match to TRBD2. Germline CDR1 MNHEY, CDR2 SVGEGT. The CDR3 is 15 residues long. V shed 6 bases and J 2 bases; nucleotides not matched to a gene: 8. CDR3 sequence (DNA): TGTGCCAGCAGGGATACGGGGGGGCGTCAAGAGACCCAGTACTTC. Protein: CASRDTGGRQETQYF.

This clonotype was counted many times. The chain couples TRBV7-9 to TRBJ2-5; a possible D gene is TRBD1 (6 bases). The CDR3 contains 15 residues. V dropped 2 bases and J dropped 0 bases, with 10 bases sitting between them. The germline V gene has CDR1 SEHNR and CDR2 FQNEAQ (reference sequence). The CDR3 nucleotides read TGTGCCAGCAGCTTACAAGGGACACACCAAGAGACCCAGTACTTC. This gives the protein CASSLQGTHQETQYF.

This clonotype has at least ten counts. The genes are TRBV27 and TRBJ2-2, with 10 bases that match TRBD1. The germline V gene has CDR1 MNHEY and CDR2 SMNVEV (reference sequence). The CDR3 has 14 residues. Unmatched junction bases numbered 2, after V lost 4 bases and J lost 6 bases. CDR3 coding DNA: TGTGCCAGCAGTTGGGACAGGGGTGCCGGGGAGCTGTTTTTT. Translated, it gives CASSWDRGAGELFF.

This clonotype came up a few times. The genes are TRBV6-2 or TRBV6-3 and TRBJ2-1; TRBD2 matches at 7 bases. CDR1 is MNHEY, CDR2 SVGEGT, per germline. V was clipped by 6 bases and J by 5 bases; unmatched bases: 7. The CDR3 covers 14 residues. The chain's CDR3 is CASRRLAANNEQFF. CDR3 nucleotides: TGTGCCAGCAGGAGGCTAGCGGCAAACAATGAGCAGTTCTTC.

This clonotype was seen at least ten times. V and J are TRBV10-3 and TRBJ1-5, with a possible D match to TRBD1 (6 bases). The ends were cut back, 5 bases at V and 5 bases at J, with 10 bases in the middle. The CDR3 runs to 13 residues. Germline V gene data show CDR1 as ENHRY and CDR2 as SYGVKD. The chain's CDR3 is CAISRDTDQPQHF. The CDR3 DNA reads TGTGCCATCAGTCGGGACACCGATCAGCCCCAGCATTTT.

This clonotype was recorded a few times. This chain joins TRBV12-3 or TRBV12-4 and TRBJ2-1; the D gene is possibly TRBD2 (5 bases). This CDR3 comprises 12 residues. V shed 6 bases and J shed 7 bases, with 10 bases lying between them. The CDR3 DNA is TGTGCCAGCAGCAATAGCGTAAATGAGCAGTTCTTC. Translating gives CASSNSVNEQFF.

This clonotype was recorded a few times. This chain uses TRBV20-1 with TRBJ2-1, with D tentatively TRBD1 or TRBD2 (5 bases each). V was shortened by 4 bases and J by 6 bases, with 16 bases between the two germline ends. This CDR3 is 14 amino acids long. CDR1 is DFQATT, CDR2 SNEGSKA, per germline (reference sequence). The CDR3 DNA reads TGCAGTGCTACGGGACCGGGGATTGGCAATGAGCAGTTCTTC. Translation: CSATGPGIGNEQFF.

The genes are TRBV10-3 and TRBJ2-1; 9 bases are a match to TRBD2. The CDR3 consists of 15 residues. V lost 7 bases to trimming and J lost 6 bases; unmatched junction nucleotides: 10. Germline V gives CDR1 ENHRY, CDR2 SYGVKD. CDR3: CAITGQRGDLNEQFF. Written as DNA, the CDR3 is TGTGCCATCACGGGGCAGCGGGGGGACCTCAATGAGCAGTTCTTC.

This clonotype was seen repeatedly, ten times or more. The J gene is TRBJ2-1, the V gene TRBV9, with a weak D call TRBD2 (6 bases). The germline V gene has CDR1 SGDLS and CDR2 YYNGEE. There are 15 residues in the CDR3. The germline V and J ends were trimmed by 2 bases and 2 bases, with 11 bases remaining between them. Here the CDR3 reads CASSVRAGPYNEQFF. CDR3 bases: TGTGCCAGCAGCGTTCGGGCGGGGCCCTACAATGAGCAGTTCTTC.

V is TRBV6-1 and J is TRBJ1-2, with 7 bases that match TRBD1. Germline CDR1 reads MNHNS; CDR2 reads SASEGT. CDR3 length equals 13 residues. V dropped 5 bases and J dropped 7; count of bases not matched to a gene: 7. CDR3 amino acids: CASSLTGVGGYTF. DNA of the CDR3: TGTGCCAGCAGTCTTACAGGGGTCGGTGGCTACACCTTC.

This clonotype appeared many times. The rearrangement uses TRBV20-1 and TRBJ2-7, with 7 nucleotides matching TRBD1. Germline V lookup: CDR1 DFQATT, CDR2 SNEGSKA (reference sequence). V was clipped by 7 bases and J by 0 bases; unmatched bases: 6. The CDR3 runs to 13 residues. CDR3 DNA: TGCAGTGTCCCCGGGACAGTCTCCTACGAGCAGTACTTC. Its translation: CSVPGTVSYEQYF.

This clonotype was recorded a few times. The junction does not match germline at one end; this may be a read error. The gene calls are TRBV7-2 and TRBJ1-5; no definite D call. CDR1 is SGHTA, CDR2 FQGNSA, per germline. The CDR3 sequence is 12 residues long. The DNA for the CDR3 is TGTGCCAGCAGCTCCGCCAATCACCCCCAGCATTTT. Translation: CASSSANHPQHF.

The rearrangement uses TRBV5-1 and TRBJ2-5; TRBD1 aligns across 7 bases. The CDR3 has 14 amino acids. In germline, CDR1 is SGHRS, CDR2 YFSETQ. Trimming cost V 0 bases and J 3 bases; bases outside gene matches: 2. The CDR3 sequence: CASSLATGEETQYF. The CDR3 nucleotides are TGCGCCAGCAGCTTGGCTACAGGGGAAGAGACCCAGTACTTC.